This TCR beta chain stems from a study of cytomegalovirus exposure and HLA in healthy donors. Study results and limitations: Later on, an analysis tied approximately 17,000 TCR beta sequences to HLA alleles at 0.05 false discovery rate. TCR beta chains numbering 164 were designated cytomegalovirus-associated.

The length of the CDR3 is 11 residues. Trimming cost V 8 bases and J 5 bases, with 11 bases left between them. CDR1 and CDR2 from the germline V gene are GTSNPN and SVGIG (reference sequence). On this clone: Its antigen is still unknown.

The PCR made use of 60 Vbeta and 13 Jbeta primers. Original analysis: Approximately 9.9 million of tens of millions of unique TCR beta chains were shared, per a later count. Clones were sequenced by immunoSEQ multiplex PCR, and TCRdb holds only the in-frame ones, with some missing. The DNA was the basis for D and trimming; V, J and clone size are from that table. The sample includes more than 95,000 clones, around three quarters of them seen just once. This receptor was identified in a young woman in good health and CMV-seropositive. Sequenced sample: PBMCs. The chain recombines TRBV30 with TRBJ2-3, with unresolved D. In DNA, the CDR3 is TGTGCCGTACTACGTGTAGATACGCAGTATTTT. Translating gives CAVLRVDTQYF.